This T cell receptor (beta chain) derives from a study of blood T cell repertoires in COVID-19. Method: immunoSEQ multiplex PCR; TCRdb's copy keeps in-frame clones and lacks some. The table lists about 180,000 clones, roughly four fifths of them singletons. CDR1 LGHDT and CDR2 YNNKEL come from the germline V gene (reference sequence). Unmatched junction bases numbered 9, after V lost 0 bases and J lost 13 bases. This CDR3 is 16 amino acids long. The rearrangement links TRBV3-1 (or the pseudogene TRBV3-2) to TRBJ1-6; the match to TRBD1 covers 10 bases. This TCR came from a woman aged 70-85 years with COVID-19, enrolled during active disease. The specimen sequenced was peripheral blood. CDR3 in amino acids: CASSQDSGTGALPLHF. The CDR3 DNA follows: TGTGCCAGCAGCCAAGATTCTGGGACAGGGGCCCTCCCCCTCCACTTT.